One sample yielded the 10 T cell receptor beta chains listed below, sequenced in a study of CD8+CD57+ T cells in acquired aplastic anemia. Sequencing was done on patients that had shown CD8+CD57+ cell expansion by flow cytometry. Genomic DNA, serving as template, underwent TCR beta VDJ and CDR3 profiling. One entry per CDR3 protein, called by TCRdb with MiXCR from the reads. The repertoire holds 150,000 to 200,000 distinct CDR3 sequences, with 71% as singletons. Sequencing was carried out using sorted CD4+, CD8+, or CD8+CD57+ T cells (not recorded which) from PBMCs. These receptors all stem from a human donor with aplastic anemia.

The genes are TRBV7-8 and TRBJ1-4, with a tentative D call TRBD1 (6 bases). CDR3 length: 13 amino acids. Deletions cut 7 bases from V and 7 bases from J, with 13 bases between. Germline V lookup: CDR1 SGHVS, CDR2 FQNEAQ. The CDR3 DNA reads TGTGCCAGCACGCAAGGGGGGGCTGAAAAACTGTTTTTT. It encodes CASTQGGAEKLFF. Filled out from reference TRBV7-8 and TRBJ1-4, the complete variable domain reads GAGVSQSPRYKVAKRGQDVALRCDPISGHVSLFWYQQALGQGPEFLTYFQNEAQLDKSGLPSDRFFAERPEGSVSTLKIQRTQQEDSAVYLCASTQGGAEKLFFGSGTQLSVL.

The genes are TRBV29-1 and TRBJ2-7; 9 bases match TRBD1. V lost 6 bases and J lost 1; bases outside the gene matches: 7. This CDR3 spans 14 amino acids. Germline V gives CDR1 SQVTM, CDR2 ANQGSEA. The CDR3, as DNA: TGCAGCGTCGACCCGGGACAGGGTTCCTACGAGCAGTACTTC. The encoded protein is CSVDPGQGSYEQYF.

The chain joins TRBV12-3 or TRBV12-4 to TRBJ1-2, with D tentatively TRBD1 (5 bases). The CDR3 contains 17 residues. V was shortened by 6 bases and J by 3 bases, with 23 bases between the two germline ends. The DNA of the CDR3 is TGTGCCAGCAGCCAAGATTTTCCGGACGGGGGTGACTATGGCTACACCTTC. Residues: CASSQDFPDGGDYGYTF.

The chain combines TRBV7-3 with TRBJ1-6; D gene unclear. The germline V gene has CDR1 SGHTA and CDR2 FQGTGA. CDR3 length equals 14 residues. Trimming removed 2 bases at V and 8 bases at J, with 10 bases between. The CDR3 here is CASSLSGPDSPLHF. Here the CDR3 DNA reads TGTGCCAGCAGCTTATCCGGCCCGGATTCACCCCTCCACTTT.

This sequence joins TRBV4-2 and TRBJ1-6; perhaps TRBD1 as D (5 bases). The V and J ends lost 5 bases and 9 bases respectively, with 17 bases between them. Germline V gives CDR1 LGHNA, CDR2 YNFKEQ. CDR3 length: 15 amino acids. This chain's CDR3 is CASSAGAGEFSPLHF. For the CDR3, the DNA is TGTGCCAGCAGCGCCGGGGCAGGCGAATTTTCACCCCTCCACTTT.

Regarding this clonotype: A clone one base away is much larger, so this may be a read error. The chain combines TRBV6-4 with TRBJ2-3; TRBD2 matches at 9 bases. The germline gives CDR1 MRHNA, CDR2 SNTAGT. Germline trimming cut 5 bases from V and 4 bases from J; bases unmatched to any gene: 7. The CDR3 totals 15 residues. The CDR3 coding sequence is TGTGCCAGCAGTAGTGGCGGGGGGGCTGCAGATACGCAGTATTTT. Translation: CASSSGGGAADTQYF.

This chain uses TRBV24-1 with TRBJ2-1; tentatively, D is TRBD2 (7 bases). V was pared by 5 bases and J by 10 bases, with 11 bases between. CDR1 and CDR2 from the germline V gene are KGHDR and SFDVKD. This CDR3 is 12 amino acids long. For the CDR3, the DNA is TGTGCCACCAGTGGGGGGGGCGGCGAGCAGTTCTTC. Protein sequence: CATSGGGGEQFF.

V gene TRBV25-1 combines with J gene TRBJ2-1, with 8 bases lining up with TRBD2. Trimming took 8 bases from V and 3 from J; bases not matched to a gene: 18. This CDR3 region has 18 residues. Germline V lookup: CDR1 MGHDK, CDR2 SYGVNS. The CDR3 region has the DNA TGTGCCAGCCCCGAAACCCCACTAGCGGCTCACCGCTACAATGAGCAGTTCTTC. This sequence encodes CASPETPLAAHRYNEQFF.

The rearrangement links TRBV15 to TRBJ2-7; 8 bases map to TRBD1. This CDR3 is built from 16 residues. J gave up 4 bases and V 4 bases, and 12 bases lay outside the gene matches. Germline assignment: CDR1 LNHNV and CDR2 YYDKDF (reference sequence). The CDR3 coding sequence is TGTGCCACCAGCACGAGGGACGGGACAGGCAGTTACGAGCAGTACTTC. Its translation is CATSTRDGTGSYEQYF.

This sequence joins TRBV7-2 and TRBJ2-5; D perhaps matches TRBD1 (5 bases). This CDR3 is 14 amino acids long. Trimming removed 6 bases at V and 5 bases at J, with 16 bases between. Looked up from germline, CDR1 is SGHTA and CDR2 is FQGNSA. Here the CDR3 DNA reads TGTGCCAGCAGTAATGAGGCAGGGCAGGAGACCCAGTACTTC. It is translated as CASSNEAGQETQYF.